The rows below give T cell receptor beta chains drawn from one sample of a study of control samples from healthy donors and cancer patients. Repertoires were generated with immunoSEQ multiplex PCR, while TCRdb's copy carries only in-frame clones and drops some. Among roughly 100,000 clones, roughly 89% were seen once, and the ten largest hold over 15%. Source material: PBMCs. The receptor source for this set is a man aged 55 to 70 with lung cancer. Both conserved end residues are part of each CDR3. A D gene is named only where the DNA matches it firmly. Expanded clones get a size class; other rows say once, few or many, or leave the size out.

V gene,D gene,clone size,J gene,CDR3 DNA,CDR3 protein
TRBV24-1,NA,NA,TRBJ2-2,TGTGCCACCAGACCAGAGGGGGACACCGGGGAGCTGTTTTTT,CATRPEGDTGELFF
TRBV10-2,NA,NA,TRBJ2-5,TGCGCCAGCAGGTCATGGGGGGACCAAGAGACCCAGTACTTC,CASRSWGDQETQYF
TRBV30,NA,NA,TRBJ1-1,TGTGCCTGGAGTAAAGATGTGGGAGGGAATATAGTTACTGAAGCTTTCTTT,CAWSKDVGGNIVTEAFF
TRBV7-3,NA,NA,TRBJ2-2,TGTGCCAGCAGCCGAGGGGGGTTCGCGAACACCGGGGAGCTGTTTTTT,CASSRGGFANTGELFF
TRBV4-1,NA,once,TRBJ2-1,TGCGCCAGCAGCCAGGGGAGGACGAGTACGATCTACAATGAGCAGTTCTTC,CASSQGRTSTIYNEQFF
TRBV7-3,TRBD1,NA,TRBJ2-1,TGTGCCAGCAGCTCGGATCGGGACAGGGGAGGAAATGAGCAGTTCTTC,CASSSDRDRGGNEQFF
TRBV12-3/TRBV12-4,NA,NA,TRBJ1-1,TGTGCCAGCAGGGCAGGGGCGAACACTGAAGCTTTCTTT,CASRAGANTEAFF
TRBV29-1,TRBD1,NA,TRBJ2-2,TGCAGCGTTGAATTACCTTTACCACCGGGACAGGGCTGGGTTGGCACCGGGGAGCTGTTTTTT,CSVELPLPPGQGWVGTGELFF
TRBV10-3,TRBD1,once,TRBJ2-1,TGTGCCATCAGTCCCGGGACAGGGGCCGGGGAGCAGTTCTTC,CAISPGTGAGEQFF
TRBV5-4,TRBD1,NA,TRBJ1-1,TGTGCCAGCAGCGGGGGACAGGTCACTGAAGCTTTCTTT,CASSGGQVTEAFF
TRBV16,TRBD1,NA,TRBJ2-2,TGTGCCAGTACCGGGACAGGGGTCACCGGGGAGCTGTTTTTT,CASTGTGVTGELFF
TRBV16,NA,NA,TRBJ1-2,TGTGCCAGCAGCCAAGTAAGGGACTATGGCTACACCTTC,CASSQVRDYGYTF
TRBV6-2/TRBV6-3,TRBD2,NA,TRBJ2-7,TGTGCCAGCAGTTACCACGGGACTAGCGGCTACGAGCAGTACTTC,CASSYHGTSGYEQYF
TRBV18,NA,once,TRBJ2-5,TGTGCCAGCTCACCAGGACAGATAGAGACCCAGTACTTC,CASSPGQIETQYF
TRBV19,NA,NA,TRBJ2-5,TGTGCCAGTAGTAGAGGCCGAGGCCAAGAGACCCAGTACTTC,CASSRGRGQETQYF
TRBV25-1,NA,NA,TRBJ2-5,TGTGCCAGCAGTGAAATCCGGCCCCAAGAGACCCAGTACTTC,CASSEIRPQETQYF
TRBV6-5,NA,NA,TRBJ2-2,TGTGCCAGCAGGCCAACAGGGAACACCGGGGAGCTGTTTTTT,CASRPTGNTGELFF